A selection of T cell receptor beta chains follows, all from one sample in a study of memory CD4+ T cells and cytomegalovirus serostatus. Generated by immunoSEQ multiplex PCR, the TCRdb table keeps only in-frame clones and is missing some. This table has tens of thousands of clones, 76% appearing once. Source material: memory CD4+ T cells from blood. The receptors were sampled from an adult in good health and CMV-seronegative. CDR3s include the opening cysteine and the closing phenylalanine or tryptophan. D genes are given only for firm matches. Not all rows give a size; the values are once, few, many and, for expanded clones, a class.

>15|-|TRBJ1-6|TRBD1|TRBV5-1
CASSLTGTGGSPLHF
TGCGCCAGCAGCCTCACCGGGACAGGGGGTTCACCCCTCCACTTT
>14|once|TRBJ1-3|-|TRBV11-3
CASSLVGDGNTIYF
TGTGCCAGCAGCTTAGTCGGGGATGGAAACACCATATATTTT
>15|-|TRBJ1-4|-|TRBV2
CASKTQGLTNEKLFF
TGTGCCAGCAAAACACAGGGTTTGACTAATGAAAAACTGTTTTTT
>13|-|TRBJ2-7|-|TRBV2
CASSSTVAYEQYF
TGTGCCAGCAGTTCCACGGTGGCCTACGAGCAGTACTTC
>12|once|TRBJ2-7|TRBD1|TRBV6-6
CASRGSSYEQYF
TGTGCAAGCAGGGGGAGCTCCTACGAGCAGTACTTC
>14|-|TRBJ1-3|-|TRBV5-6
CASSLGVYVNTIYF
TGTGCCAGCAGCCTCGGAGTGTATGTAAACACCATATATTTT
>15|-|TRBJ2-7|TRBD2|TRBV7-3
CASSPRRTSIYEQYF
TGTGCCAGCAGCCCAAGAAGGACTAGTATCTACGAGCAGTACTTC
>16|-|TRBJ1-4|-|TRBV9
CASSSSQGTTGEKLFF
TGTGCCAGCAGCTCAAGCCAGGGGACGACCGGTGAAAAACTGTTTTTT
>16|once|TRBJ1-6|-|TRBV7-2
CASSFQRASSNSPLHF
TGTGCCAGCAGCTTTCAAAGGGCCTCCTCTAATTCACCCCTCCACTTT
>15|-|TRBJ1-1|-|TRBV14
CASSPTLPGATEAFF
TGTGCCAGCAGCCCTACCTTGCCGGGGGCCACTGAAGCTTTCTTT
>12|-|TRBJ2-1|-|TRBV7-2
CASARSGYEQFF
TGTGCCAGCGCGAGGTCGGGCTATGAGCAGTTCTTC
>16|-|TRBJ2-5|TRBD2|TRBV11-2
CASSLVRLAGAETQYF
TGTGCCAGCAGCTTAGTCAGGCTAGCGGGGGCCGAGACCCAGTACTTC
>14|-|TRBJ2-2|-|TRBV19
CASSSPGGTGELFF
TGTGCCAGTAGTTCACCCGGAGGGACCGGGGAGCTGTTTTTT
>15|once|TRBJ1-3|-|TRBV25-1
CASSVLAAYGNTIYF
TGTGCCAGCAGTGTATTAGCTGCTTATGGAAACACCATATATTTT
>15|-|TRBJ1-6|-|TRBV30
CAWSRQSSYNSPLHF
TGTGCCTGGAGCCGACAGAGCTCCTATAATTCACCCCTCCACTTT
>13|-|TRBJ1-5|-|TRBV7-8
CASSLGQYQPQHF
TGTGCCAGCAGCTTAGGACAGTATCAGCCCCAGCATTTT
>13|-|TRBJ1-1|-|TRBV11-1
CASSSTANTEAFF
TGTGCCAGCAGCTCGACAGCGAACACTGAAGCTTTCTTT